The table lists the clone carrying this TCR beta chain with many counts. Its antigen is still unknown. The V end lost 7 bases, the J end lost 7 bases, and 13 bases lay between the germline ends. The CDR3 has 13 residues. Germline-derived CDR1 and CDR2 are MNHEY and SVGAGI. These data come from a study of T-cell reconstitution after alpha-beta-depleted transplantation in children. General study points: Expanded graft clones, several hundred of them, were reportedly the source of alpha-beta T cells about two months after transplant.

TCRbeta library preparation incorporated unique molecular identifiers. TCRdb redid the calling of the PCR reads with MiXCR, one entry per CDR3 protein. The table has some 8,000 distinct CDR3 sequences, more than 9.5% seen once; the top ten hold under 55%. The sequence was collected from a patient aged 2-15 years who had a stem cell transplant for inherited bone marrow failure, so the T cells may come from the graft donor. The source was PBMCs, mostly from graft donor cells, collected 60 days after TCRalphabeta/CD19-depleted stem cell transplant. The V call is TRBV6-5, the J call TRBJ2-2, with TRBD2 as a possible D gene (6 bases). CDR3 region: CASTTIGGGELFF. CDR3 in DNA: TGTGCCAGCACCACTATCGGGGGCGGGGAGCTGTTTTTT.